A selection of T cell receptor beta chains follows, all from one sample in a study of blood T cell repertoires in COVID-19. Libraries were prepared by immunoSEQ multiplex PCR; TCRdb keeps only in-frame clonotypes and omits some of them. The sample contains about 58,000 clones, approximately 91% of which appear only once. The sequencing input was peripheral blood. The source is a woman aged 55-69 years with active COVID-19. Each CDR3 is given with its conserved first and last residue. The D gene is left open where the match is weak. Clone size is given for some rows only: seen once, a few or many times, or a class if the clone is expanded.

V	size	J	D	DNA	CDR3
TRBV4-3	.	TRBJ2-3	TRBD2	TGCGCCAGCAGCCAAGAATGGGGGGGACTAGCGGGAGATACGCAGTATTTT	CASSQEWGGLAGDTQYF
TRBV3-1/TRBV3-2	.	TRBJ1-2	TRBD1	TGTGCCAGCAGCCCGTTCGGGACAGGGGTAGCAGGCTACACCTTC	CASSPFGTGVAGYTF
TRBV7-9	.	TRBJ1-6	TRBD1	TGTGCCAGCAGCTTAAGGACGACAGGGGTTGGGTCACCCCTCCACTTT	CASSLRTTGVGSPLHF
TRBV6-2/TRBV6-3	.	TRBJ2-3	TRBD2	TGTGCCAGCAGTTACGATCCCGGGACTAGAGTCACAGATACGCAGTATTTT	CASSYDPGTRVTDTQYF
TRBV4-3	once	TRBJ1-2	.	TGCGCCAGCAGCCGGCTCGGCGTGGGGGGATTGGATGGCTACACCTTC	CASSRLGVGGLDGYTF
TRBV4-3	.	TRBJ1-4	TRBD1	TGCGCCAGCAGCCCGAGCGGACAGGGAGGGGAAAAACTGTTTTTT	CASSPSGQGGEKLFF
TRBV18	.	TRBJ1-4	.	TGTGCCAGCTCAAACCGACAGCCCGTTAATGAAAAACTGTTTTTT	CASSNRQPVNEKLFF
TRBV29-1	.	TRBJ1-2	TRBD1	TGCAGCGTCCAGGGGGCGACCCTTGGCTACACCTTC	CSVQGATLGYTF
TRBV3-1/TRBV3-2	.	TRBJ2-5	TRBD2	TGTGCCAGCAGCCAGCTGACTAGCGGGGGGTCCCAAGAGACCCAGTACTTC	CASSQLTSGGSQETQYF
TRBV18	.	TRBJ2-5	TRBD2	TGTGCCAGCTCACCCGGGAGGCAAGAGACCCAGTACTTC	CASSPGRQETQYF
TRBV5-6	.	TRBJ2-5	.	TGTGCCAGCAGCCCTCTTCAGCAAGAGACCCAGTACTTC	CASSPLQQETQYF
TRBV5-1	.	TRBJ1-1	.	TGCGCCAGCAGCTTGTGGGGGGAGAACACTGAAGCTTTCTTT	CASSLWGENTEAFF
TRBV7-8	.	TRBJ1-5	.	TGTGCCAGCAGCTCAATGAACAGGGCATGGAGCAATCAGCCCCAGCATTTT	CASSSMNRAWSNQPQHF
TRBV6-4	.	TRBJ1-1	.	TGTGCCAGCAGTGACAGGAGGAACACTGAAGCTTTCTTT	CASSDRRNTEAFF
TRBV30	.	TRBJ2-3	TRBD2	TGTGCCTGGAGTGCTCTAGCGGGGGGGGGCACAGATACGCAGTATTTT	CAWSALAGGGTDTQYF
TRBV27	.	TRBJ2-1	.	TGTGCCAGCAGGATCCAGGGGGCGGGGGCCCACAATGAGCAGTTCTTC	CASRIQGAGAHNEQFF
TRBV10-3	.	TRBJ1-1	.	TGTGCCACCTTGCCCGGGACAATGAACACTGAAGCTTTCTTT	CATLPGTMNTEAFF
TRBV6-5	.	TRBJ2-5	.	TGTGCCAGCAGTCCGGGACATCGGGAGACCCAGTACTTC	CASSPGHRETQYF
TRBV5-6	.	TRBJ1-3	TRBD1	TGTGCCAGCAGCTTGGCCGGGCAGGGGGCGTCTGGAAACACCATATATTTT	CASSLAGQGASGNTIYF
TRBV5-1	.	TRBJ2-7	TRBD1	TGCGCCAGCAGCTTAACGGGACAGGGCTACGAGCAGTACTTC	CASSLTGQGYEQYF
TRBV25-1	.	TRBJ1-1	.	TGTGCCAGCAGTGATCGGGTGGTGGCTTTCTTT	CASSDRVVAFF
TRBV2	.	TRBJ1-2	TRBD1	TGTGCCAGCTGGTCCATCACAGGGGTTGGAGGCTACACCTTC	CASWSITGVGGYTF
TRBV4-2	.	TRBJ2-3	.	TGTGCCAGCAGCCAAGCTGGGCCCTCTAACACAGATACGCAGTATTTT	CASSQAGPSNTDTQYF
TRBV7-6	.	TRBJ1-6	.	TGTGCCAGCAGCTTAGCGCAAACAGGTTCACCCCTCCACTTT	CASSLAQTGSPLHF
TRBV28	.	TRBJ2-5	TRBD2	TGTGCCAGCAGTTACGGGGGGGGTCGCCAAGAGACCCAGTACTTC	CASSYGGGRQETQYF
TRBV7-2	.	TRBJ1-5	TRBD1	TGTGCCAGCAGCTCTTTACCCAACAGGGGGAATCAGCCCCAGCATTTT	CASSSLPNRGNQPQHF
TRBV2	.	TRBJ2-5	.	TGTGCCAGCAGTGCCGCGGAAGAGACCCAGTACTTC	CASSAAEETQYF